The clone carrying this T cell receptor beta chain was seen a few times. Its specificity is unknown. The sample belongs to a study of T cells after yellow fever vaccination. Study findings and constraints: Once the booster was given, most primary-vaccination clones reappeared, at just under 98% for CD4 and roughly 86% for CD8. The CD4 and CD8 compartments had a small share of their clonotypes in common. FACS-sorted repertoires could contain abundant clonotypes contaminating from the bulk population.

Production of TCR cDNA was by 5'RACE template switching, which also added a universal primer site and UMIs. TCRdb analysed the 5' RACE reads with MiXCR anew, one entry per CDR3 protein. The sample yields about 130,000 distinct CDR3 sequences, about 8.4% seen once. The specimen was CD8+ T cells sorted from PBMCs, collected on the day of the yellow fever booster vaccination. The TCR was taken from a man younger than 30 who received the YFV17D yellow fever vaccine.

CDR3 coding DNA: TGTGCCAGCAGATTTGGGACAGATCAAGAGACCCAGTACTTC. This encodes CASRFGTDQETQYF. This chain connects TRBV7-9 to TRBJ2-5; 7 bases line up with TRBD1. Germline CDR1 is SEHNR and CDR2 is FQNEAQ (reference sequence). V gave up 6 bases and J gave up 2 bases; unmatched junction bases: 6. The CDR3 covers 14 residues.